This is a list of T cell receptor beta chains from one sample in a study of blood T cell repertoires in COVID-19. The repertoire was sequenced with immunoSEQ multiplex PCR; TCRdb's copy has only in-frame clones and lacks some. The data contain 300,000 to 350,000 clones, roughly 90% of them seen just once; the ten biggest clones take up almost 4%. Sequencing used PBMCs or T cells enriched from blood (not recorded which). These receptors were taken from a woman in her 30s who had been exposed to COVID-19. Both conserved end residues are part of each CDR3. Fields, in order: clone size, D gene, V gene, J gene, CDR3 protein, CDR3 DNA. The D gene is left open where the match is weak. Clone size is shown for a subset of rows, as once, few, many or a class of expanded clone.

clone_size: once; d_call: TRBD2; v_call: TRBV11-3; j_call: TRBJ2-3; cdr3_aa: CASSGPSGAGGRADTQYF; cdr3_nt: TGTGCCAGCAGCGGACCGTCTGGAGCGGGGGGCCGCGCAGATACGCAGTATTTT
clone_size: .; d_call: TRBD2; v_call: TRBV5-4; j_call: TRBJ2-1; cdr3_aa: CASSLAAGLQNEQFF; cdr3_nt: TGTGCCAGCAGCTTGGCTGCGGGACTACAGAATGAGCAGTTCTTC
clone_size: .; d_call: TRBD1; v_call: TRBV2; j_call: TRBJ1-5; cdr3_aa: CASSSPGGWGNQPQHF; cdr3_nt: TGTGCCAGCAGTAGCCCAGGGGGCTGGGGCAATCAGCCCCAGCATTTT
clone_size: .; d_call: .; v_call: TRBV2; j_call: TRBJ1-6; cdr3_aa: CASSVSRVNSPLHF; cdr3_nt: TGTGCCAGCAGTGTGTCCAGGGTCAATTCACCCCTCCACTTT
clone_size: .; d_call: TRBD1; v_call: TRBV29-1; j_call: TRBJ1-1; cdr3_aa: CSAIVTGANTEAFF; cdr3_nt: TGCAGCGCTATAGTGACAGGGGCAAACACTGAAGCTTTCTTT
clone_size: .; d_call: TRBD1; v_call: TRBV15; j_call: TRBJ1-1; cdr3_aa: CATSRLQGDAFF; cdr3_nt: TGTGCCACCAGCAGACTCCAGGGGGATGCTTTCTTT
clone_size: .; d_call: .; v_call: TRBV27; j_call: TRBJ2-3; cdr3_aa: CASSLAGSDTQYF; cdr3_nt: TGTGCCAGCAGTTTAGCGGGGTCAGATACGCAGTATTTT
clone_size: .; d_call: .; v_call: TRBV11-2; j_call: TRBJ2-5; cdr3_aa: CASTQREETQYF; cdr3_nt: TGTGCCAGCACCCAAAGAGAAGAGACCCAGTACTTC
clone_size: .; d_call: .; v_call: TRBV6-1; j_call: TRBJ1-3; cdr3_aa: CASSDGPHSGNTIYF; cdr3_nt: TGTGCCAGCAGTGATGGCCCCCACTCTGGAAACACCATATATTTT
clone_size: .; d_call: TRBD1; v_call: TRBV27; j_call: TRBJ1-2; cdr3_aa: CASSLSTGGWYGYTF; cdr3_nt: TGTGCCAGCAGTTTATCGACAGGGGGTTGGTATGGCTACACCTTC
clone_size: .; d_call: .; v_call: TRBV5-1; j_call: TRBJ2-5; cdr3_aa: CASSYTGGVPQYF; cdr3_nt: TGCGCCAGCAGCTATACCGGAGGGGTGCCCCAGTACTTC
clone_size: .; d_call: TRBD2; v_call: TRBV7-9; j_call: TRBJ2-5; cdr3_aa: CASSRPGLQETQYF; cdr3_nt: TGTGCCAGCAGCCGCCCGGGACTACAAGAGACCCAGTACTTC
clone_size: once; d_call: .; v_call: TRBV2; j_call: TRBJ1-6; cdr3_aa: CASSGPAGYNSPLHF; cdr3_nt: TGTGCCAGCAGTGGGCCGGCAGGGTATAATTCACCCCTCCACTTT
clone_size: .; d_call: .; v_call: TRBV13; j_call: TRBJ1-1; cdr3_aa: CASSLTGALRNTEAFF; cdr3_nt: TGTGCCAGCAGCTTAACTGGGGCGCTTAGGAACACTGAAGCTTTCTTT
clone_size: .; d_call: .; v_call: TRBV21-1; j_call: TRBJ2-5; cdr3_aa: CASSDRPSGTQYF; cdr3_nt: TGTGCCAGCAGCGACCGGCCCTCAGGGACCCAGTACTTC
clone_size: .; d_call: TRBD2; v_call: TRBV2; j_call: TRBJ2-7; cdr3_aa: CASSERTSGGYEQYF; cdr3_nt: TGTGCCAGCAGTGAAAGGACTAGCGGGGGCTACGAGCAGTACTTC
clone_size: .; d_call: TRBD2; v_call: TRBV19; j_call: TRBJ2-1; cdr3_aa: CASSDRSGGANEQFF; cdr3_nt: TGTGCCAGTAGTGATAGAAGCGGGGGGGCCAATGAGCAGTTCTTC
clone_size: .; d_call: .; v_call: TRBV6-1; j_call: TRBJ1-6; cdr3_aa: CASSEAVFGLRGGSPLHF; cdr3_nt: TGTGCCAGCAGTGAAGCGGTTTTTGGGTTAAGGGGGGGTTCACCCCTCCACTTT
clone_size: .; d_call: .; v_call: TRBV5-1; j_call: TRBJ2-5; cdr3_aa: CASSLGTGETQYF; cdr3_nt: TGCGCCAGCAGCTTGGGTACCGGAGAGACCCAGTACTTC
clone_size: .; d_call: .; v_call: TRBV18; j_call: TRBJ1-3; cdr3_aa: CASSLADGSGNTIYF; cdr3_nt: TGTGCCAGCTCATTAGCAGATGGCTCTGGAAACACCATATATTTT
clone_size: once; d_call: .; v_call: TRBV4-1; j_call: TRBJ2-1; cdr3_aa: CASSQTPSSYNEQFF; cdr3_nt: TGCGCCAGCAGCCAGACTCCCAGCTCCTACAATGAGCAGTTCTTC
clone_size: .; d_call: TRBD1; v_call: TRBV5-4; j_call: TRBJ1-2; cdr3_aa: CASSLQGADGYTF; cdr3_nt: TGTGCCAGCAGCCTACAGGGGGCGGATGGCTACACCTTC
clone_size: .; d_call: .; v_call: TRBV5-1; j_call: TRBJ2-5; cdr3_aa: CASSLERPQETQYF; cdr3_nt: TGCGCCAGCAGCTTGGAGCGACCACAAGAGACCCAGTACTTC
clone_size: .; d_call: TRBD2; v_call: TRBV5-1; j_call: TRBJ2-3; cdr3_aa: CASSPGGLAEQLTDTQYF; cdr3_nt: TGCGCCAGCAGCCCTGGTGGCCTAGCGGAGCAGCTCACAGATACGCAGTATTTT
clone_size: .; d_call: TRBD1; v_call: TRBV19; j_call: TRBJ1-4; cdr3_aa: CASSPKTGVGKLFF; cdr3_nt: TGTGCCAGTAGTCCGAAGACAGGGGTGGGAAAACTGTTTTTT
clone_size: .; d_call: TRBD1; v_call: TRBV19; j_call: TRBJ1-5; cdr3_aa: CASSIDQGVLYSNQPQHF; cdr3_nt: TGTGCCAGTAGTATTGACCAGGGGGTACTTTATAGCAATCAGCCCCAGCATTTT
clone_size: .; d_call: TRBD1; v_call: TRBV10-3; j_call: TRBJ1-1; cdr3_aa: CAISAGGWGNTEAFF; cdr3_nt: TGTGCCATCAGTGCAGGGGGCTGGGGGAACACTGAAGCTTTCTTT
clone_size: .; d_call: TRBD1; v_call: TRBV7-2; j_call: TRBJ2-5; cdr3_aa: CASSWADRAETQYF; cdr3_nt: TGTGCCAGCAGCTGGGCGGACAGGGCTGAGACCCAGTACTTC
clone_size: .; d_call: TRBD1; v_call: TRBV11-3; j_call: TRBJ2-7; cdr3_aa: CASSRTGGAGQYF; cdr3_nt: TGTGCCAGCAGTCGGACAGGGGGCGCAGGGCAGTACTTC
clone_size: .; d_call: TRBD1; v_call: TRBV5-3; j_call: TRBJ1-4; cdr3_aa: CARSLSGTGGSTNEKLFF; cdr3_nt: TGTGCCAGAAGCTTATCCGGGACAGGGGGCTCAACTAATGAAAAACTGTTTTTT
clone_size: .; d_call: TRBD1; v_call: TRBV28; j_call: TRBJ2-7; cdr3_aa: CASTSFQGAYEQYF; cdr3_nt: TGTGCCAGCACCTCCTTTCAGGGGGCATACGAGCAGTACTTC
clone_size: .; d_call: TRBD2; v_call: TRBV18; j_call: TRBJ2-7; cdr3_aa: CASSPYLAGGQSSYEQYF; cdr3_nt: TGTGCCAGCTCACCGTATCTAGCGGGGGGCCAGAGCTCCTACGAGCAGTACTTC
clone_size: .; d_call: TRBD1; v_call: TRBV10-3; j_call: TRBJ1-1; cdr3_aa: CATLGTDIYGEAFF; cdr3_nt: TGTGCCACCCTCGGGACAGATATTTACGGTGAAGCTTTCTTT
clone_size: .; d_call: .; v_call: TRBV7-6; j_call: TRBJ2-7; cdr3_aa: CASSLVERSGEQYF; cdr3_nt: TGTGCCAGCAGCTTAGTAGAGAGGTCTGGCGAGCAGTACTTC
clone_size: .; d_call: .; v_call: TRBV29-1; j_call: TRBJ2-7; cdr3_aa: CSTRQIGSYEQYF; cdr3_nt: TGCAGCACCAGACAGATTGGCTCCTACGAGCAGTACTTC
clone_size: .; d_call: .; v_call: TRBV5-4; j_call: TRBJ1-1; cdr3_aa: CASSSTGLTEAFF; cdr3_nt: TGTGCCAGCAGCTCAACAGGGCTCACTGAAGCTTTCTTT
clone_size: once; d_call: .; v_call: TRBV7-2; j_call: TRBJ1-2; cdr3_aa: CASSLMGHLFANYGYTF; cdr3_nt: TGTGCCAGCAGCCTGATGGGACACCTCTTCGCTAACTATGGCTACACCTTC
clone_size: .; d_call: .; v_call: TRBV2; j_call: TRBJ1-1; cdr3_aa: CASSGLTEAFF; cdr3_nt: TGTGCCAGCAGTGGGCTCACTGAAGCTTTCTTT
clone_size: .; d_call: .; v_call: TRBV12-5; j_call: TRBJ1-2; cdr3_aa: CASGLVFNGNYGYTF; cdr3_nt: TGTGCTAGTGGTTTGGTATTCAACGGTAACTATGGCTACACCTTC
clone_size: .; d_call: TRBD1; v_call: TRBV5-3; j_call: TRBJ2-5; cdr3_aa: CAEGKGQRQTQYF; cdr3_nt: TGTGCCGAGGGGAAGGGACAGCGACAGACCCAGTACTTC
clone_size: once; d_call: .; v_call: TRBV14; j_call: TRBJ1-2; cdr3_aa: CASSQDEGGYYGYTF; cdr3_nt: TGTGCCAGCAGCCAAGATGAAGGGGGTTACTATGGCTACACCTTC
clone_size: .; d_call: .; v_call: TRBV5-1; j_call: TRBJ2-2; cdr3_aa: CASSFSGSNTGELFF; cdr3_nt: TGCGCCAGCAGCTTCTCGGGATCGAACACCGGGGAGCTGTTTTTT
clone_size: few; d_call: .; v_call: TRBV7-8; j_call: TRBJ1-2; cdr3_aa: CASSLAPGYGYTF; cdr3_nt: TGTGCCAGCAGCTTAGCGCCAGGCTATGGCTACACCTTC
clone_size: .; d_call: .; v_call: TRBV5-1; j_call: TRBJ1-1; cdr3_aa: CASSLRAGEGMNTEAFF; cdr3_nt: TGCGCCAGCAGCCTCCGCGCGGGGGAGGGCATGAACACTGAAGCTTTCTTT
clone_size: .; d_call: TRBD1; v_call: TRBV5-1; j_call: TRBJ1-5; cdr3_aa: CASSLGGWGQPQHF; cdr3_nt: TGCGCCAGTAGCTTAGGGGGCTGGGGTCAGCCCCAGCATTTT
clone_size: .; d_call: TRBD1; v_call: TRBV7-9; j_call: TRBJ1-1; cdr3_aa: CASSLAGGGLLNTEAFF; cdr3_nt: TGTGCCAGCAGCTTAGCAGGAGGGGGCCTACTGAACACTGAAGCTTTCTTT
clone_size: .; d_call: .; v_call: TRBV19; j_call: TRBJ1-2; cdr3_aa: CASSIGVNTPGFGYTF; cdr3_nt: TGTGCCAGTAGTATAGGTGTCAACACTCCAGGTTTTGGCTACACCTTC
clone_size: .; d_call: .; v_call: TRBV27; j_call: TRBJ1-6; cdr3_aa: CATRGWAAATSSYNSPLHF; cdr3_nt: TGTGCCACCCGTGGTTGGGCAGCGGCTACAAGCTCCTATAATTCACCCCTCCACTTT
clone_size: once; d_call: TRBD1; v_call: TRBV5-4; j_call: TRBJ1-2; cdr3_aa: CASSSTRDRDHGYTF; cdr3_nt: TGTGCCAGCAGCTCGACCCGGGACAGGGATCATGGCTACACCTTC
clone_size: .; d_call: TRBD1; v_call: TRBV6-5; j_call: TRBJ1-2; cdr3_aa: CASKTGEGTHYGYTF; cdr3_nt: TGTGCCAGCAAGACAGGGGAGGGGACTCACTATGGCTACACCTTC
clone_size: .; d_call: TRBD1; v_call: TRBV3-1/TRBV3-2; j_call: TRBJ1-4; cdr3_aa: CASSPGGQEKLFF; cdr3_nt: TGTGCCAGCAGCCCAGGGGGGCAGGAAAAACTGTTTTTT
clone_size: .; d_call: TRBD1; v_call: TRBV5-1; j_call: TRBJ2-3; cdr3_aa: CASISDRGFTDTQYF; cdr3_nt: TGCGCCAGCATCTCGGACAGGGGATTCACAGATACGCAGTATTTT
clone_size: .; d_call: TRBD2; v_call: TRBV5-1; j_call: TRBJ2-1; cdr3_aa: CASSLVRGGAFSYEQFF; cdr3_nt: TGCGCCAGCAGCTTGGTGCGCGGGGGGGCCTTTTCTTATGAGCAGTTCTTC
clone_size: .; d_call: TRBD1; v_call: TRBV2; j_call: TRBJ1-1; cdr3_aa: CASSGTGGKAFF; cdr3_nt: TGTGCCAGCAGTGGGACAGGGGGAAAAGCTTTCTTT
clone_size: .; d_call: TRBD1; v_call: TRBV5-6; j_call: TRBJ2-2; cdr3_aa: CASSRDRGSTGELFF; cdr3_nt: TGTGCCAGCAGCAGGGACAGGGGGTCGACCGGGGAGCTGTTTTTT